Below, 20 T cell receptor beta chains from the same sample are listed, as sequenced in a study of T-cell reconstitution after alpha-beta-depleted transplantation in children. Molecular barcoding with unique molecular identifiers was used for the TCRbeta library. Via MiXCR, TCRdb re-called the PCR reads, giving one row per CDR3 protein. The table has 250,000 to 400,000 distinct CDR3 sequences, around 25% seen once; the top ten hold 9.5% to 12%. The sequenced sample was PBMCs, mostly from graft donor cells, obtained 180 days after TCRalphabeta/CD19-depleted stem cell transplant. All receptors derive from a male patient under 18 who had a stem cell transplant for acute lymphoblastic leukemia, so the T cells may come from the graft donor.

J is TRBJ1-3 and V is TRBV7-2; 9 bases are a match to TRBD1. The CDR3 totals 15 residues. V gave up 4 bases and J gave up 2 bases; unmatched junction bases: 3. Germline V gives CDR1 SGHTA, CDR2 FQGNSA. CDR3 sequence: CASSYRGLTGNTIYF. CDR3 in DNA: TGTGCCAGCAGCTACAGGGGGCTAACTGGAAACACCATATATTTT.

This rearrangement joins TRBV29-1 to TRBJ1-1; perhaps TRBD1 as D (5 bases). V dropped 2 bases and J dropped 4 bases, with 14 bases sitting between them. The CDR3 has 14 residues. Germline V lookup: CDR1 SQVTM, CDR2 ANQGSEA. The CDR3 sequence is CSVERGWGTTEAFF. CDR3 DNA: TGCAGCGTTGAACGGGGGTGGGGTACCACTGAAGCTTTCTTT.

The chain is built from TRBV5-1 and TRBJ2-7; weak D call: TRBD2 (6 bases). Trimming pared 0 bases from V and 0 bases from J, leaving 10 bases between. Germline V gene data show CDR1 as SGHRS and CDR2 as YFSETQ. This CDR3 has 15 amino acids. The CDR3 reads CASSLGTTSSYEQYF. CDR3 nucleotide sequence: TGCGCCAGCAGCTTGGGGACTACCTCCTCCTACGAGCAGTACTTC.

CDR3 coding DNA: TGTGCCAGCAGCGCAGGCCCGGGGGCCTCCTACAATGAGCAGTTCTTC. Translation gives CASSAGPGASYNEQFF. The chain combines TRBV7-9 with TRBJ2-1; D is perhaps TRBD1 or TRBD2 (6 bases each). Germline CDR1 and CDR2: SEHNR and FQNEAQ (reference sequence). The CDR3 totals 16 residues. V lost 5 bases, J lost 0 bases, and 14 bases lay in between.

This clonotype has only a few counts. The chain is built from TRBV5-5 and TRBJ2-1; 7 bases are a match to TRBD2. Germline assignment: CDR1 SGHKS and CDR2 YYEKEE (reference sequence). V lost 2 bases to trimming and J lost 4 bases; unmatched junction nucleotides: 12. The CDR3 totals 17 residues. The CDR3 coding sequence is TGTGCCAGCAGCTTACCGACCATCGGACTAGTTTACAATGAGCAGTTCTTC. Its protein is CASSLPTIGLVYNEQFF.

The gene calls are TRBV29-1 and TRBJ2-2, with TRBD1 identical over 7 bases. Trimming took 6 bases from V and 1 from J; bases not matched to a gene: 11. Per germline, CDR1 SQVTM and CDR2 ANQGSEA. The CDR3 is made up of 16 amino acids. The CDR3 region has the DNA TGCAGCGTCCCTCCCGCCCAGGGGGAGAACACCGGGGAGCTGTTTTTT. The encoded protein is CSVPPAQGENTGELFF.

The chain recombines TRBV5-1 with TRBJ2-7; TRBD2 matches 13 bases. Per the germline V gene, CDR1 is SGHRS and CDR2 is YFSETQ. The CDR3 runs 16 residues. V lost 3 bases and J lost 9; bases outside the gene matches: 12. CDR3 in amino acids: CASSWGTSGMSQLQYF. In DNA form, the CDR3 reads TGCGCCAGCAGCTGGGGGACTAGCGGGATGTCTCAGTTGCAGTACTTC.

The V gene is TRBV28, the J gene TRBJ2-5, with D perhaps TRBD2 (5 bases). The V and J ends lost 2 bases and 3 bases respectively, with 10 bases between them. The CDR3 loop spans 14 amino acids. CDR1 is MDHEN, CDR2 SYDVKM, per germline. The CDR3 is CASSLPEGKETQYF. The DNA for the CDR3 is TGTGCCAGCAGTTTACCAGAGGGCAAAGAGACCCAGTACTTC.

This clonotype came up many times. This chain links TRBV5-1 with TRBJ2-1, with D unresolved. V shed 5 bases and J shed 5 bases, with 14 bases lying between them. CDR1 and CDR2 (germline): SGHRS, YFSETQ. There are 14 residues in the CDR3. CDR3 coding DNA: TGCGCCAGCAGGACCGCACCCCCAAACAATGAGCAGTTCTTC. It yields the protein CASRTAPPNNEQFF. Based on the CDR3 plus reference TRBV5-1 and TRBJ2-1, the full variable domain is KAGVTQTPRYLIKTRGQQVTLSCSPISGHRSVSWYQQTPGQGLQFLFEYFSETQRNKGNFPGRFSGRQFSNSRSEMNVSTLELGDSALYLCASRTAPPNNEQFFGPGTRLTVL.

The J gene is TRBJ2-7, the V gene TRBV7-3, with TRBD1 as a possible D gene (6 bases). The CDR3 covers 14 residues. The germline gives CDR1 SGHTA, CDR2 FQGTGA. The V gene lost 5 bases and the J gene lost 3 bases, with 14 bases spanning the gap. CDR3 loop: CASSLQGPDYEQYF. CDR3 sequence (DNA): TGTGCCAGCAGCCTACAGGGCCCAGACTACGAGCAGTACTTC.

The CDR3 sequence: CASSSGRVPGDEQYF. In DNA, the CDR3 is TGTGCCAGCAGCTCCGGTCGGGTCCCTGGGGACGAGCAGTACTTC. The chain is built from TRBV6-1 and TRBJ2-7, with D uncertain. CDR3 length equals 15 residues. V gave up 6 bases and J gave up 5 bases, with 20 bases separating them. In germline, CDR1 is MNHNS, CDR2 SASEGT.

This clonotype has more than one count but fewer than ten. The rearrangement links TRBV4-1 to TRBJ2-7; TRBD2 agrees at 8 bases. Trimming at V came to 3 bases and at J to 1 base, leaving 5 bases not matched to a gene. Germline V gene data show CDR1 as MGHRA and CDR2 as YSYEKL. The CDR3 totals 15 residues. CDR3 protein: CASSQSERESYEQYF. CDR3 DNA sequence: TGCGCCAGCAGCCAGTCCGAGCGGGAGTCCTACGAGCAGTACTTC.

Only a few counts were recorded for this clonotype. The chain combines TRBV5-1 with TRBJ2-2, with D perhaps being TRBD1 or TRBD2 (6 bases each). CDR1 and CDR2 (germline): SGHRS, YFSETQ. The CDR3 contains 15 residues. V lost 2 bases and J 3 bases, leaving 11 bases between the germline ends. The CDR3 nucleotides read TGCGCCAGCAGCTTCTCGGGGGCCGACACCGGGGAGCTGTTTTTT. It translates to CASSFSGADTGELFF.

The chain employs TRBV7-9 and TRBJ2-7; 10 bases match TRBD2. With V trimmed by 4 bases and J by 2 bases, 8 bases remained unmatched. CDR1 is SEHNR and CDR2 is FQNEAQ in the germline V gene (reference sequence). The CDR3 sequence is 16 residues long. The CDR3 protein is CASSSPGLANPYEQYF. The CDR3 bases are TGTGCCAGCAGCTCGCCGGGACTAGCGAATCCCTACGAGCAGTACTTC.

V gene TRBV7-8 combines with J gene TRBJ2-1, with unresolved D. The ends were cut back, 8 bases at V and 0 bases at J, with 11 bases in the middle. The CDR3 loop spans 14 amino acids. Germline assignment: CDR1 SGHVS and CDR2 FQNEAQ. The CDR3 bases are TGTGCCAGCGAGCTCGGTAGCTCCTACAATGAGCAGTTCTTC. Its protein product is CASELGSSYNEQFF. Full variable domain (missing parts from reference TRBV7-8 and TRBJ2-1): GAGVSQSPRYKVAKRGQDVALRCDPISGHVSLFWYQQALGQGPEFLTYFQNEAQLDKSGLPSDRFFAERPEGSVSTLKIQRTQQEDSAVYLCASELGSSYNEQFFGPGTRLTVL.

This clonotype was observed a handful of times. This sequence joins TRBV6-4 and TRBJ2-1, with D maybe TRBD1 (6 bases). Trimming removed 4 bases from V and 4 bases from J, with 23 bases in between. Looked up from germline, CDR1 is MRHNA and CDR2 is SNTAGT. The CDR3 has 18 residues. The CDR3 bases are TGTGCCAGCAGTGCCCGAGTGGGGACACACTCAACTTACAATGAGCAGTTCTTC. It specifies CASSARVGTHSTYNEQFF.

This clonotype was seen a handful of times. This chain links TRBV3-1 with TRBJ2-7, with D unresolved. Deletions cut 1 base from V and 3 bases from J, with 7 bases between. The germline V gene encodes CDR1 LGHDT and CDR2 YNNKEL (reference sequence). The CDR3 totals 13 residues. Here the CDR3 DNA reads TGTGCCAGCAGCCAAGGGAGAAACTACGAGCAGTACTTC. It encodes CASSQGRNYEQYF.

About this clonotype: One end of the junction varies from germline; a read error may be responsible. The chain recombines TRBV4-1 with TRBJ2-7; possible D gene TRBD1, 5 bases. CDR3 length: 12 amino acids. Germline-derived CDR1 and CDR2 are MGHRA and YSYEKL. The chain's CDR3 is CASPFWGSWFHF. DNA of the CDR3: TGCGCCAGCCCATTTTGGGGCTCGTGGTTCCATTTC.

This clonotype was observed a handful of times. The chain uses TRBV11-1 and TRBJ1-1; possibly TRBD1 for D (5 bases). CDR1 is SGHAT, CDR2 FQDESV, per germline (reference sequence). Trimming removed 6 bases at V and 8 bases at J, with 13 bases between. The CDR3 totals 12 residues. The CDR3 DNA reads TGTGCCAGCAGTACGGGACCGAGGGAAGCTTTCTTT. Translated: CASSTGPREAFF.

In its sample, this clonotype was seen a few times. The DNA for the CDR3 is TGTGCCAGCAGCTTTGAGACAGCCACTAGCTCCTACGAGCAGTACTTC. This sequence encodes CASSFETATSSYEQYF. V usage is TRBV7-9 and J usage is TRBJ2-7; D assignment may be TRBD1 or TRBD2 (5 bases each). Trimming removed 3 bases at V and 0 bases at J, with 15 bases between. The CDR3 spans 16 residues. From germline, CDR1 is SEHNR and CDR2 FQNEAQ (reference sequence).